This passage covers 20 T cell receptor beta chains from one sample sequenced in a study of T cells after yellow fever vaccination. A single record per CDR3 protein comes from TCRdb applying MiXCR to the 5' RACE reads. The top ten hold 18% of the sample, which has 400,000 or so distinct CDR3 sequences, over 15% seen once. Sample: PBMCs, taken before the yellow fever booster vaccination. These receptors came from a man between 18 and 29 years old who received the YFV17D yellow fever vaccine.

V gene TRBV6-1 combines with J gene TRBJ2-6, with D possibly matching TRBD1 (5 bases). Trimming stripped 5 bases from V and 0 bases from J, with 20 bases between. The CDR3 has 19 residues. Germline-derived CDR1 and CDR2 are MNHNS and SASEGT. CDR3: CASSYDSLPLPSGANVLTF. For the CDR3, the DNA is TGTGCCAGCAGTTACGACAGCCTCCCTCTACCCTCTGGGGCCAACGTCCTGACTTTC.

This chain uses TRBV20-1 with TRBJ2-3; unclear D gene. CDR1 DFQATT and CDR2 SNEGSKA come from the germline V gene (reference sequence). V shed 6 bases and J shed 1 base, with 8 bases lying between them. The CDR3 is 12 residues long. The CDR3 protein is CSAPPGTDTQYF. The CDR3 nucleotides are TGCAGTGCCCCGCCGGGCACAGATACGCAGTATTTT.

The J gene is TRBJ2-7, the V gene TRBV6-2 or TRBV6-3; the match to TRBD1 covers 8 bases. The CDR3 contains 17 residues. After removal of 4 bases from V and 3 bases from J, the junction contained 14 bases not matched to a gene. CDR1 is MNHEY and CDR2 is SVGEGT in the germline V gene. In DNA, the CDR3 is TGTGCCAGCAGTTTCAGACCCAGGGGGCGCGGGATCTACGAGCAGTACGTC. Its translation: CASSFRPRGRGIYEQYV.

The chain is built from TRBV27 and TRBJ2-1; possibly TRBD2 for D (7 bases). The CDR3 runs to 19 residues. The V end was cut by 6 bases, the J end by 2 bases, with 26 bases between. Looked up from germline, CDR1 is MNHEY and CDR2 is SMNVEV (reference sequence). CDR3 bases: TGTGCCAGCAGGCACTGGGGGGGGGCCGAATGGGCGGCCTACAATGAGCAGTTCTTC. It specifies CASRHWGGAEWAAYNEQFF.

This clonotype was observed a few times. The V call is TRBV7-3, the J call TRBJ1-2; maybe TRBD1 (5 bases). Germline V gene sequence: CDR1 SGHTA, CDR2 FQGTGA. Between the trimmed V and J ends, which lost 5 bases and 4 bases, there was a span of 14 bases. The CDR3 extends over 14 amino acids. Here the CDR3 reads CASSKDGAGYGYTF. The DNA for the CDR3 is TGTGCCAGCAGCAAAGATGGGGCGGGCTATGGCTACACCTTC.

Concerning this clonotype: Given a much more abundant clone one base away, this may be a read error. V is TRBV6-5 and J is TRBJ2-5; D may be TRBD1 (5 bases). Per the germline V gene, CDR1 is MNHEY and CDR2 is SVGAGI. The length of the CDR3 is 13 residues. The V gene lost 5 bases and the J gene lost 5 bases, with 12 bases spanning the gap. The CDR3 coding sequence is TGTGCCAGCAGTACCATGGGGCTTGAGACCCAGTACTTC. It is translated as CASSTMGLETQYF.

This clonotype was detected many times. V and J are TRBV7-9 and TRBJ2-3; either TRBD1 or TRBD2 may fit D (5 bases each). This CDR3 region has 11 residues. Between the trimmed V and J ends, which lost 5 bases and 6 bases, there was a span of 6 bases. In germline, CDR1 is SEHNR, CDR2 FQNEAQ (reference sequence). The CDR3 sequence: CASSRGDTQYF. CDR3 nucleotide sequence: TGTGCCAGCAGCCGGGGCGATACGCAGTATTTT.

This clonotype was counted a few times. This chain's CDR3 is CASSYSGTDSSYNSPLHF. The CDR3 bases are TGTGCCAGCAGTTACTCCGGGACGGATAGCTCCTATAATTCACCCCTCCACTTT. This chain joins TRBV6-2 or TRBV6-3 and TRBJ1-6; perhaps TRBD1 as D (5 bases). V was shortened by 0 bases and J by 0 bases, with 12 bases between the two germline ends. The CDR3 is 18 residues long. Germline assignment: CDR1 MNHEY and CDR2 SVGEGT.

The chain couples TRBV6-2 or TRBV6-3 to TRBJ1-1, with TRBD1 as a possible D gene (6 bases). The CDR3 consists of 13 residues. V gave up 8 bases and J gave up 4 bases, with 14 bases separating them. CDR1 MNHEY and CDR2 SVGEGT come from the germline V gene. CDR3 bases: TGTGCCAGCTCCAGGACAGAACCCACTGAAGCTTTCTTT. It is translated as CASSRTEPTEAFF.

This chain joins TRBV7-9 and TRBJ1-1; a possible D gene is TRBD1 (6 bases). Germline V lookup: CDR1 SEHNR, CDR2 FQNEAQ (reference sequence). The CDR3 extends over 15 amino acids. V was clipped by 5 bases and J by 0 bases, with 13 bases between them. CDR3 sequence reads: CASSPIGQMNTEAFF. CDR3 bases: TGTGCCAGCAGCCCCATAGGACAGATGAACACTGAAGCTTTCTTT.

CDR3 nucleotides: TGTGCCAGTACCGGACTGGGAGAGGGAAACACCATATATTTT. This sequence encodes CASTGLGEGNTIYF. The V and J genes are TRBV19 and TRBJ1-3; unclear D gene. From germline, CDR1 is LNHDA and CDR2 SQIVND (reference sequence). This CDR3 has 14 residues. V was clipped by 7 bases and J by 4 bases, with 14 bases between them.

This clonotype was seen only a few times. The chain is built from TRBV7-2 and TRBJ1-2; 7 nucleotides agree with TRBD1. CDR1 is SGHTA, CDR2 FQGNSA, per germline. V was pared by 6 bases and J by 2 bases, with 6 bases of the junction left unmatched. The CDR3 totals 14 residues. CDR3 amino acids: CASRAGGPNYGYTF. The CDR3 coding sequence is TGTGCCAGCAGAGCAGGGGGGCCCAACTATGGCTACACCTTC.

This clonotype was found a few times. The chain carries TRBV18 and TRBJ1-1; 8 bases are a match to TRBD1. V lost 1 base to trimming and J lost 10 bases; unmatched junction nucleotides: 14. CDR1 and CDR2 (germline): KGHSH, LQKENI. There are 16 residues in the CDR3. The CDR3 protein is CASSPLFSQGAIGAFF. Written as DNA, the CDR3 is TGTGCCAGCTCACCACTCTTCAGTCAGGGGGCGATTGGAGCTTTCTTT.

The chain carries TRBV5-6 and TRBJ2-1; 8 nucleotides align to TRBD2. J gave up 2 bases and V 4 bases, and 11 bases lay outside the gene matches. Germline V gene sequence: CDR1 SGHDT, CDR2 YYEEEE. The CDR3 runs to 17 residues. The chain's CDR3 is CASSQKAGVTAYNEQFF. The CDR3 DNA sequence: TGTGCCAGCAGCCAAAAAGCGGGGGTGACTGCCTACAATGAGCAGTTCTTC.

This clonotype was seen at least ten times. The rearrangement joins TRBV12-3 or TRBV12-4 to TRBJ1-2; 12 bases are shared with TRBD1. The V gene end was trimmed by 5 bases and the J gene end by 8 bases; junction bases not matched to a gene: 12. The CDR3 loop spans 16 amino acids. CDR3 sequence (DNA): TGTGCCAGCAGTGGATCCGGGACAGGGGGCCTTCGGGGCTACACCTTC. Amino acid sequence: CASSGSGTGGLRGYTF.

The chain has TRBV20-1 and TRBJ2-5, with a weak D call TRBD2 (6 bases). This CDR3 contains 12 residues. Germline V gene data show CDR1 as DFQATT and CDR2 as SNEGSKA (reference sequence). V was pared by 0 bases and J by 4 bases, with 6 bases between. The CDR3 sequence: CSAREGGETQYF. The CDR3, as DNA: TGCAGTGCTAGAGAGGGGGGAGAGACCCAGTACTTC.

The V gene is TRBV29-1, the J gene TRBJ2-1; D not resolved. V lost 8 bases to trimming and J lost 2 bases, with 16 bases between them. CDR3 size: 14 residues. Germline CDR1 reads SQVTM; CDR2 reads ANQGSEA. CDR3 amino acids: CSLTLVGTYNEQFF. The CDR3 coding sequence is TGCAGCTTGACCCTAGTGGGGACCTACAATGAGCAGTTCTTC.

The chain is built from TRBV12-3 or TRBV12-4 and TRBJ2-7; either TRBD1 or TRBD2 may fit D (5 bases each). Trimming stripped 7 bases from V and 2 bases from J, with 15 bases between. The CDR3 is made up of 14 amino acids. CDR3 sequence (DNA): TGTGCCAGCAACGGGGCAGGCGTCACCTACGAGCAGTACTTC. Its translation: CASNGAGVTYEQYF.

The table lists this clonotype with a few counts. This rearrangement joins TRBV7-2 to TRBJ1-6, with D possibly being TRBD1 (5 bases). V was clipped by 5 bases and J by 10 bases, with 18 bases between them. This CDR3 comprises 15 residues. Germline V gives CDR1 SGHTA, CDR2 FQGNSA. CDR3 bases: TGTGCCAGCAGCCGATCGATAGGGGATGGGTCACCCCTCCACTTT. This sequence encodes CASSRSIGDGSPLHF.

The chain carries TRBV7-3 and TRBJ1-1; D call uncertain. Germline lookup yields CDR1 SGHTA and CDR2 FQGTGA. Trimming pared 4 bases from V and 5 bases from J, leaving 14 bases between. The CDR3 is made up of 14 amino acids. This chain's CDR3 is CASSSDGFRTEAFF. The CDR3 bases are TGTGCCAGCAGCTCCGATGGGTTTCGGACTGAAGCTTTCTTT.